A single count supports the clone carrying this T cell receptor (beta chain). Its antigen is still unknown. This entry belongs to a study of long-term antiretroviral therapy in people with HIV. Study results and limitations: In HIV, the repertoires covered a tighter span of CDR3 lengths than in controls. Clones expanded before ART dominated the repertoire at all time points.

The CDR3 totals 14 residues. J lost 8 bases, V lost 3 bases, and 6 bases had no gene match. Germline CDR1 reads SGHAT; CDR2 reads FQNNGV. Assay version v3.0 of immunoSEQ was used, and it was run at survey level. Here immunoSEQ multiplex PCR was the method, and the copy in TCRdb shows in-frame clones only, minus some. The sample has around 29,000 clones, about 85% seen once. Before they underwent DNA extraction, samples held roughly 0.95-11 million cryopreserved PBMC. The source is a man younger than 35 with HIV. Here the sequenced sample was unsorted PBMCs, taken 1.1 years after starting antiretroviral therapy. This chain uses TRBV11-2 with TRBJ2-1; 8 bases line up with TRBD2. The CDR3 region is CASSFYSGAYEQFF. CDR3 coding DNA: TGTGCCAGCAGCTTTTATAGCGGGGCTTATGAGCAGTTCTTC.